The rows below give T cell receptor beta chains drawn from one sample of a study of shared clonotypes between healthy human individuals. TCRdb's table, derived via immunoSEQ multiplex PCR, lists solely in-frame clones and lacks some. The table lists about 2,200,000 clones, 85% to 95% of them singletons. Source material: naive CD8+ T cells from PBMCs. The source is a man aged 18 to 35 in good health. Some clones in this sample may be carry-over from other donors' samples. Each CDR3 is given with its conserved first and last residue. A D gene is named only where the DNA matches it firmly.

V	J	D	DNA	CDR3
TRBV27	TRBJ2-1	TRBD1	TGTGCCAGCATTCTAAGGACAGGGGCCTACAATGAGCAGTTCTTC	CASILRTGAYNEQFF
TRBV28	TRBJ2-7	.	TGTGCCAGCAGTTTATTGGTGGGTGGCGTCCACGAGCAGTACTTC	CASSLLVGGVHEQYF
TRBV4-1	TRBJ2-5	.	TGCGCCAGCAGCCGAAAAACCCCCAGGCAGGGAGAGACCCAGTACTTC	CASSRKTPRQGETQYF
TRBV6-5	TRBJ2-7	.	TGTGCCAGCAGTTCCCAGGGGTGGGTCTACGAGCAGTACTTC	CASSSQGWVYEQYF
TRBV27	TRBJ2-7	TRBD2	TGTGCCAGCAGTCTAGCGGGAGGATACGAGCAGTACTTC	CASSLAGGYEQYF
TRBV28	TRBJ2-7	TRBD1	TGTGCCAGCAGTGGGAGACAGGGGGGCGAGCAGTACTTC	CASSGRQGGEQYF
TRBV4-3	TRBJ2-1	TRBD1	TGCGCCAGCAGCCCTGACAGGGTAAGCTACAATGAGCAGTTCTTC	CASSPDRVSYNEQFF
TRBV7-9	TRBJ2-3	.	TGTGCCAGCAGCCCACCCGGGCCTTTACTCACAGATACGCAGTATTTT	CASSPPGPLLTDTQYF
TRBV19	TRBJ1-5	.	TGTGCCAGTAGCGAAGACAGACTGGGCAATCAGCCCCAGCATTTT	CASSEDRLGNQPQHF
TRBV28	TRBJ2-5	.	TGTGCCAGCAGTTTTTCTGGGTTTGGGCCAAGGGAAGAGACCCAGTACTTC	CASSFSGFGPREETQYF
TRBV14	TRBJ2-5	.	TGTGCCAGCAGCGTGACAGCGGAAACTCAAGAGACCCAGTACTTC	CASSVTAETQETQYF
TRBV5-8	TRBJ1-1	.	TGTGCCAGCAGCTTTGGCGGAGCTGAAGCTTTCTTT	CASSFGGAEAFF
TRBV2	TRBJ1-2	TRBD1	TGTGCCAGCAGTGAAGCTAGACAGGGCCAGGGGTATGGCTACACCTTC	CASSEARQGQGYGYTF
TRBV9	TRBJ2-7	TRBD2	TGTGCCAGCAGCGTAGAAGGGACTAGAGTCGACGAGCAGTACTTC	CASSVEGTRVDEQYF
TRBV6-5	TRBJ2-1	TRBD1	TGTGCCAGCAGGACTCAGGGGGTGGATGAGCAGTTCTTC	CASRTQGVDEQFF